These T cell receptor beta chains were read from a single sample in a study of blood T cell repertoires in COVID-19. Repertoires were generated with immunoSEQ multiplex PCR, while TCRdb's copy carries only in-frame clones and drops some. This table has under 300,000 clones, just under 90% appearing once. Sequencing was carried out using peripheral blood. The receptors originated from a woman in her forties with acute or convalescent COVID-19. Both conserved end residues are part of each CDR3. Each record gives: D gene, V gene, J gene, clone size, CDR3 DNA, CDR3 protein. The D gene is left open where the match is weak. Not all rows give a size; the values are once, few, many and, for expanded clones, a class.

D: .
V: TRBV4-1
J: TRBJ1-5
size: .
DNA: TGCGCCAGCAGCCAAGATGATGTCTGGGGGGACCAGCCCCAGCATTTT
CDR3: CASSQDDVWGDQPQHF

D: .
V: TRBV7-8
J: TRBJ2-2
size: .
DNA: TGTGCCAGCAGCCCGCCGAGAACAGGGTCCCACGGGGAGCTGTTTTTT
CDR3: CASSPPRTGSHGELFF

D: .
V: TRBV6-5
J: TRBJ1-1
size: .
DNA: TGTGCCAGCTTCCGGACAGCTCGGAACACTGAAGCTTTCTTT
CDR3: CASFRTARNTEAFF

D: TRBD1
V: TRBV12-5
J: TRBJ1-1
size: .
DNA: TGTGCTAGTGGTTTGTATAGGTCAGGGGGCACTGAAGCTTTCTTT
CDR3: CASGLYRSGGTEAFF

D: TRBD1
V: TRBV6-5
J: TRBJ1-5
size: .
DNA: TGTGCCAGCAGTTGGACAGGGAATAGCAATCAGCCCCAGCATTTT
CDR3: CASSWTGNSNQPQHF

D: TRBD2
V: TRBV6-4
J: TRBJ2-3
size: few
DNA: TGTGCCAGCAGTGACTCCGGGGGGGCGGCAGATACGCAGTATTTT
CDR3: CASSDSGGAADTQYF

D: .
V: TRBV2
J: TRBJ1-5
size: .
DNA: TGTGCCAGCAGTGAATGGGGCCTCTTAAATCAGCCCCAGCATTTT
CDR3: CASSEWGLLNQPQHF

D: .
V: TRBV2
J: TRBJ1-1
size: once
DNA: TGTGCCAGCAGTGGTCGGCAGGGAACTGAAGCTTTCTTT
CDR3: CASSGRQGTEAFF

D: TRBD2
V: TRBV29-1
J: TRBJ2-3
size: .
DNA: TGCAGCGTTGAAGATGTGGGACTAGCGGGGGGGAGGTCAGATACGCAGTATTTT
CDR3: CSVEDVGLAGGRSDTQYF

D: .
V: TRBV5-4
J: TRBJ1-1
size: .
DNA: TGTGCCAGCAGCTCTACGGGAGGCAGGGATGAAGCTTTCTTT
CDR3: CASSSTGGRDEAFF

D: .
V: TRBV19
J: TRBJ2-6
size: few
DNA: TGTGCCAGTAGTACACGGACTGCTAGCTCTGGGGCCAACGTCCTGACTTTC
CDR3: CASSTRTASSGANVLTF

D: .
V: TRBV19
J: TRBJ1-2
size: .
DNA: TGTGCCAGTAGTATATCCGGGAGCGGTGGCTACACCTTC
CDR3: CASSISGSGGYTF

D: TRBD1
V: TRBV6-6
J: TRBJ1-4
size: .
DNA: TGTGCCAGCACAGGGACGGGACAGGATAATGAAAAACTGTTTTTT
CDR3: CASTGTGQDNEKLFF

D: .
V: TRBV29-1
J: TRBJ1-2
size: .
DNA: TGCAGCGTTGGAACAACCGATAACTATGGCTACACCTTC
CDR3: CSVGTTDNYGYTF

D: .
V: TRBV27
J: TRBJ2-2
size: many
DNA: TGTGCCAGCAGTTTACGGGGAATAAACACCGGGGAGCTGTTTTTT
CDR3: CASSLRGINTGELFF

D: .
V: TRBV19
J: TRBJ1-5
size: .
DNA: TGTGCCAGTAGTACCATCCCAGGGGAATATAGCAATCAGCCCCAGCATTTT
CDR3: CASSTIPGEYSNQPQHF

D: .
V: TRBV6-5
J: TRBJ1-2
size: .
DNA: TGTGCCAGCAGTTCCTTGGACAGATATGGCTACACCTTC
CDR3: CASSSLDRYGYTF

D: .
V: TRBV27
J: TRBJ1-1
size: .
DNA: TGTGCCAGCAGTGAGCCCGGAAGCGCTGAAGCTTTCTTT
CDR3: CASSEPGSAEAFF

D: .
V: TRBV12-5
J: TRBJ1-2
size: .
DNA: TGTGCTAGTGGGACAGGATGGTATGGCTACACCTTC
CDR3: CASGTGWYGYTF

D: TRBD1
V: TRBV5-1
J: TRBJ2-1
size: .
DNA: TGCGCCAGCAGCCCCGGGACAGGGCTCTACAATGAGCAGTTCTTC
CDR3: CASSPGTGLYNEQFF

D: TRBD1
V: TRBV5-1
J: TRBJ1-2
size: .
DNA: TGCGCCAGTGCGAGACAGGGTTTGGATGGCTACACCTTC
CDR3: CASARQGLDGYTF

D: TRBD2
V: TRBV4-2
J: TRBJ2-2
size: .
DNA: TGTGCCAGCACCCCGGAGTGGACTCTAGCGGGGCCGAACACCGGGGAGCTGTTTTTT
CDR3: CASTPEWTLAGPNTGELFF

D: TRBD1
V: TRBV7-8
J: TRBJ1-5
size: few
DNA: TGTGCCAGCAGCTTAGGCCGAGGGGGGACAGGGTCCCCAGATCAGCAGCCCCAGCATTTT
CDR3: CASSLGRGGTGSPDQQPQHF

D: TRBD1
V: TRBV30
J: TRBJ1-2
size: .
DNA: TGTGCCTGGAGTTCCGACAGGGGGAAGGGCTACACCTTC
CDR3: CAWSSDRGKGYTF

D: .
V: TRBV3-1/TRBV3-2
J: TRBJ1-1
size: .
DNA: TGTGCCAGCAGCCAAGGCACAGCGAACACTGAAGCTTTCTTT
CDR3: CASSQGTANTEAFF

D: .
V: TRBV9
J: TRBJ1-1
size: .
DNA: TGTGCCAGCAGCGGGGGGAGCGGGTGTGCTTTCTTT
CDR3: CASSGGSGCAFF

D: TRBD2
V: TRBV5-1
J: TRBJ2-3
size: .
DNA: TGCGCTAGTAAGTTCGGGAGCGGGGGGGCTCCGGATACGCAGTATTTT
CDR3: CASKFGSGGAPDTQYF

D: .
V: TRBV14
J: TRBJ1-4
size: .
DNA: TGTGCCAGCAGCCAAGCCAGACGTAGGGGGTCTAATGAAAAACTGTTTTTT
CDR3: CASSQARRRGSNEKLFF

D: .
V: TRBV5-4
J: TRBJ2-5
size: few
DNA: TGTGCCAGCAGCTTGGCCATGGGGGCCCAAGAGACCCAGTACTTC
CDR3: CASSLAMGAQETQYF

D: .
V: TRBV2
J: TRBJ1-1
size: .
DNA: TGTGCCAGCAGCGGCGACATGAACACTGAAGCTTTCTTT
CDR3: CASSGDMNTEAFF

D: TRBD1
V: TRBV28
J: TRBJ1-1
size: .
DNA: TGTGCCAGCAGTCCACTCCGGGACAGGGGTCTCGCTTTCTTT
CDR3: CASSPLRDRGLAFF

D: .
V: TRBV11-2
J: TRBJ2-2
size: .
DNA: TGTGCCAGCAGACGAACAGGTGTCTTGAACACCGGGGAGCTGTTTTTT
CDR3: CASRRTGVLNTGELFF

D: TRBD1
V: TRBV19
J: TRBJ2-3
size: .
DNA: TGTGCCAGTAGTCTCCGACAGGGCGCAGATACGCAGTATTTT
CDR3: CASSLRQGADTQYF

D: TRBD1
V: TRBV19
J: TRBJ1-5
size: .
DNA: TGTGCCAGTAGTTTACGGGACAGAGCTCAGCCCCAGCATTTT
CDR3: CASSLRDRAQPQHF

D: TRBD1
V: TRBV5-1
J: TRBJ2-5
size: .
DNA: TGCGCCAGCAGCGATCCGGGACAGGGGATTGAGACCCAGTACTTC
CDR3: CASSDPGQGIETQYF

D: .
V: TRBV27
J: TRBJ1-1
size: once
DNA: TGTGCCAGCAGTTTATCATCCGGGAGGACTGAAGCTTTCTTT
CDR3: CASSLSSGRTEAFF

D: .
V: TRBV5-1
J: TRBJ1-1
size: .
DNA: TGCGCCAGCAGCTTGGAACAGATCACTGAAGCTTTCTTT
CDR3: CASSLEQITEAFF

D: .
V: TRBV11-2
J: TRBJ1-6
size: .
DNA: TGTGCCAGCGCGTCCCCGGGAGCCAATTCACCCCTCCACTTT
CDR3: CASASPGANSPLHF

D: TRBD1
V: TRBV10-2
J: TRBJ1-1
size: .
DNA: TGCGCCAGCAGTGGGACAGGGGTGGGGACTGAAGCTTTCTTT
CDR3: CASSGTGVGTEAFF

D: TRBD1
V: TRBV2
J: TRBJ1-2
size: once
DNA: TGTGCCAGCAGTGAAGGGGCAGGGGGCTATGGCTACACCTTC
CDR3: CASSEGAGGYGYTF

D: TRBD2
V: TRBV19
J: TRBJ2-3
size: .
DNA: TGTGCCAGCAGAGAGAAGCGGGGGGTTGCAGATACGCAGTATTTT
CDR3: CASREKRGVADTQYF

D: TRBD1
V: TRBV5-6
J: TRBJ1-2
size: .
DNA: TGTGCCAGCAGCCCCCGATGGACAGGTCCCTATGGCTACACCTTC
CDR3: CASSPRWTGPYGYTF